The 20 T cell receptor beta chains below were found in one sample sequenced in a study of blood T cell repertoires in COVID-19. Some clones are missing from TCRdb's copy, which holds only in-frame ones; the method was immunoSEQ multiplex PCR. The sample gives nearly 250,000 clones, just under 85% of which show up once; approximately 1.9% is in the top ten. Sequenced: peripheral blood. The source of these receptors is a woman aged 80 or over with acute or convalescent COVID-19.

The V gene is TRBV23-1, the J gene TRBJ1-3; TRBD1 might be the D (6 bases). TRBV23-1 is classed as an ORF, of uncertain function. With 0 bases removed from V and 2 bases from J, the gap between germline ends came to 11 bases. The CDR3 spans 16 residues. Here the CDR3 reads CASSQSRGSAGNTIYF. CDR3 nucleotide sequence: TGCGCCAGCAGTCAATCGAGGGGGTCAGCTGGAAACACCATATATTTT.

The table lists this clone with a count of one. V and J are TRBV5-1 and TRBJ1-4, with D unresolved. Trimming stripped 0 bases from V and 8 bases from J, with 11 bases between. The CDR3 totals 14 residues. In germline, CDR1 is SGHRS, CDR2 YFSETQ. CDR3 in amino acids: CASSLVGLEEKLFF. CDR3 DNA sequence: TGCGCCAGCAGCTTGGTTGGGCTTGAGGAAAAACTGTTTTTT.

This chain joins TRBV6-5 and TRBJ2-1; 12 nucleotides agree with TRBD2. This CDR3 spans 15 amino acids. Germline V CDR1 and CDR2: MNHEY, SVGAGI. V lost 5 bases, J lost 8 bases, and 7 bases stayed unmatched. CDR3 sequence reads: CASSRLAGEIYEQFF. The CDR3 DNA is TGTGCCAGCAGTCGACTAGCGGGAGAAATCTATGAGCAGTTCTTC.

The V and J genes are TRBV9 and TRBJ2-1, with TRBD2 matching 9 bases. With V trimmed by 3 bases and J by 2 bases, 15 bases remained unmatched. The germline V gene encodes CDR1 SGDLS and CDR2 YYNGEE. The length of the CDR3 is 19 residues. The CDR3 here is CASSGGISGLAGPYNEQFF. DNA of the CDR3: TGTGCCAGCAGCGGGGGGATTAGCGGGCTAGCGGGACCCTACAATGAGCAGTTCTTC.

This clone was seen just once. This chain connects TRBV11-2 to TRBJ1-1; D is undetermined. Germline V gene data show CDR1 as SGHAT and CDR2 as FQNNGV. This CDR3 has 14 amino acids. The V end lost 0 bases, the J end lost 1 base, and 6 bases lay between the germline ends. The CDR3 reads CASSLEPKNTEAFF. CDR3 DNA: TGTGCCAGCAGCTTAGAACCTAAGAACACTGAAGCTTTCTTT. Variable domain in full (rest from reference TRBV11-2 and TRBJ1-1): EAGVAQSPRYKIIEKRQSVAFWCNPISGHATLYWYQQILGQGPKLLIQFQNNGVVDDSQLPKDRFSAERLKGVDSTLKIQPAKLEDSAVYLCASSLEPKNTEAFFGQGTRLTVV.

This chain uses TRBV24-1 with TRBJ2-3, with TRBD2 identical over 10 bases. V shed 0 bases, J shed 1 base, and the junction held 18 bases outside the gene matches. The CDR3 is 22 amino acids. Germline loops: CDR1 KGHDR, CDR2 SFDVKD. Here the CDR3 DNA reads TGTGCCACCAGTGATTTGAGAGAGGAGGCTAGCGGGAGCCTTCGGGGCACAGATACGCAGTATTTT. This codes for CATSDLREEASGSLRGTDTQYF.

A few counts support this clone. The rearrangement uses TRBV18 and TRBJ1-5, with TRBD1 as a possible D gene (6 bases). V lost 2 bases and J 9 bases, leaving 14 bases between the germline ends. CDR1 and CDR2 (germline): KGHSH, LQKENI. The CDR3 extends over 14 amino acids. The CDR3 region has the DNA TGTGCCAGCTCACCATTGACAGGTTTCGGGCCCCAGCATTTT. This codes for CASSPLTGFGPQHF.

The chain joins TRBV5-6 to TRBJ1-1; 8 positions agree with TRBD1. This CDR3 is 16 amino acids long. Germline V gene lookup returns CDR1 SGHDT and CDR2 YYEEEE. V dropped 0 bases and J dropped 3; count of bases not matched to a gene: 7. CDR3 residues: CASSLGQGKSDTEAFF. CDR3 in DNA: TGTGCCAGCAGCTTGGGACAGGGGAAATCGGACACTGAAGCTTTCTTT. Full variable domain (remainder filled in from reference TRBV5-6 and TRBJ1-1): DAGVTQSPTHLIKTRGQQVTLRCSPKSGHDTVSWYQQALGQGPQFIFQYYEEEERQRGNFPDRFSGHQFPNYSSELNVNALLLGDSALYLCASSLGQGKSDTEAFFGQGTRLTVV.

This sequence joins TRBV2 and TRBJ2-1, with a weak D call TRBD1 (5 bases). This CDR3 has 11 amino acids. V was pared by 7 bases and J by 10 bases, with 11 bases between. Looked up from germline, CDR1 is SNHLY and CDR2 is FYNNEI. CDR3 DNA: TGTGCCAGCACCCAGGGTTGGGAGCAGTTCTTC. It translates to CASTQGWEQFF.

This chain joins TRBV7-8 and TRBJ2-7, with 9 bases matching TRBD1. CDR1 is SGHVS and CDR2 is FQNEAQ in the germline V gene. The length of the CDR3 is 13 residues. V lost 8 bases and J lost 3; bases outside the gene matches: 5. The CDR3 nucleotides read TGTGCCAGCCACGGGACAGGGAGCTACGAGCAGTACTTC. This codes for CASHGTGSYEQYF.

DNA for the CDR3: TGTGCCACCAGCAGGGTGGGGGCGTCGAAATCCTACAATGAGCAGTTCTTC. Translation: CATSRVGASKSYNEQFF. This chain links TRBV15 with TRBJ2-1; D might be TRBD1 (6 bases). Between the trimmed V and J ends, which lost 3 bases and 1 base, there was a span of 16 bases. CDR3 length: 17 residues. Germline V CDR1 and CDR2: LNHNV, YYDKDF (reference sequence).

V gene TRBV24-1 combines with J gene TRBJ2-1; 10 bases fit TRBD2. This CDR3 has 23 amino acids. Germline assignment: CDR1 KGHDR and CDR2 SFDVKD. The V gene end was trimmed by 3 bases and the J gene end by 8 bases; junction bases not matched to a gene: 30. DNA for the CDR3: TGTGCCACCAGTGATAGACCTCTGTTTAGCGGGGGGCTTATGAACCCCATACCCCATGAGCAGTTCTTC. Translating gives CATSDRPLFSGGLMNPIPHEQFF.

The chain links TRBV6-2 or TRBV6-3 to TRBJ2-2; 15 nucleotides agree with TRBD2. This CDR3 comprises 17 residues. Unmatched junction bases numbered 11, after V lost 5 bases and J lost 10 bases. CDR1 is MNHEY, CDR2 SVGEGT, per germline. In DNA form, the CDR3 reads TGTGCCAGCAGTCAGACCGGGACTAGCGGGAGGTGGACGGAGCTGTTTTTT. Its translation is CASSQTGTSGRWTELFF.

This rearrangement joins TRBV14 to TRBJ2-7; 8 positions agree with TRBD1. The CDR3 length is 15 residues. J gave up 5 bases and V 4 bases, and 10 bases lay outside the gene matches. The germline V gene encodes CDR1 SGHDN and CDR2 FVKESK. The CDR3 sequence is CASSRPRTGRNEQYF. Here the CDR3 DNA reads TGTGCCAGCAGCCGCCCACGGACAGGGAGGAACGAGCAGTACTTC.

This chain joins TRBV24-1 and TRBJ1-1, with TRBD1 identical over 7 bases. The CDR3 sequence is 17 residues long. After removal of 4 bases from V and 4 bases from J, the junction contained 14 bases not matched to a gene. Germline CDR1 and CDR2: KGHDR and SFDVKD. In DNA form, the CDR3 reads TGTGCCACCAGTGAGGGTGGGTTAGGAGGGGGCGGCACTGAAGCTTTCTTT. Its translation: CATSEGGLGGGGTEAFF.

The rearrangement uses TRBV4-2 and TRBJ2-1; 10 bases are shared with TRBD2. Germline loops: CDR1 LGHNA, CDR2 YNFKEQ. The CDR3 consists of 17 residues. The J segment lost 8 bases and the V segment lost 4 bases, leaving 14 bases of the junction unmatched. In DNA form, the CDR3 reads TGTGCCAGCAGCCCCCAATATACTAGCGGGATAACCCATGAGCAGTTCTTC. Its translation: CASSPQYTSGITHEQFF.

This clone has only one observation. The gene calls are TRBV4-3 and TRBJ2-1, with 8 positions matching TRBD2. Germline lookup yields CDR1 LGHNA and CDR2 YSLEER. The CDR3 contains 17 residues. The V and J ends lost 4 bases and 4 bases, in that order; junction bases with no gene match: 12. The CDR3 DNA is TGCGCCAGCAGCCCTCTAGCGGGTGGGCCCCTTTACAATGAGCAGTTCTTC. It codes for CASSPLAGGPLYNEQFF.

The rearrangement uses TRBV5-1 and TRBJ1-2; TRBD1 might be the D (5 bases). Trimming removed 1 base from V and 6 bases from J, with 25 bases in between. Germline V gives CDR1 SGHRS, CDR2 YFSETQ. This CDR3 is 18 amino acids long. CDR3 loop: CASSLSVGRLGDENGYTF. Written as DNA, the CDR3 is TGCGCCAGCAGCTTGTCGGTAGGGCGGTTAGGGGATGAAAATGGCTACACCTTC.

The rearrangement joins TRBV18 to TRBJ2-5; D might be TRBD1 (6 bases). Germline V lookup: CDR1 KGHSH, CDR2 LQKENI. V gave up 4 bases and J gave up 0 bases, with 9 bases separating them. This CDR3 comprises 14 residues. CDR3 residues: CASSLRTDQETQYF. The CDR3 DNA reads as TGTGCCAGCTCACTGAGGACAGACCAAGAGACCCAGTACTTC.

The chain employs TRBV7-2 and TRBJ2-7; a weak D match, TRBD2 (5 bases). V was pared by 0 bases and J by 3 bases, with 18 bases between. Germline V CDR1 and CDR2: SGHTA, FQGNSA. The CDR3 totals 17 residues. CDR3 sequence (DNA): TGTGCCAGCAGCTTAGCGTTCCGGACTGCGTCGATCTACGAGCAGTACTTC. Translating gives CASSLAFRTASIYEQYF.